This T cell receptor beta chain was sequenced for a study of cytomegalovirus exposure and HLA in healthy donors. Findings and limits, study-wide: Cytomegalovirus-associated TCR beta chains were listed, numbering some 180. Despite most TCR sequences being rare, some public TCRs occurred in many donors.

The data were produced by immunoSEQ multiplex PCR, yet TCRdb's version contains in-frame clones alone and is incomplete. In the table there are 60,000 to 70,000 clones, approximately 90% of which are singletons. This clone was counted a single time. Its antigen is not identified. The sample consisted of PBMCs. The TCR originated in a woman between 18 and 30 years old in good health and CMV-seronegative.

The CDR3 is CASSLGGQGPYEQYF. CDR3 sequence (DNA): TGTGCCAGCAGCTTAGGAGGACAGGGGCCTTACGAGCAGTACTTC. The chain employs TRBV11-3 and TRBJ2-7; 9 nucleotides agree with TRBD1. The junction had 5 bases not matched to a gene; V was cut back by 1 base and J by 4 bases. The germline V gene encodes CDR1 SGHNT and CDR2 YENEEA. The CDR3 has 15 residues. Full variable domain (remainder filled in from reference TRBV11-3 and TRBJ2-7): EAGVVQSPRYKIIEKKQPVAFWCNPISGHNTLYWYLQNLGQGPELLIRYENEEAVDDSQLPKDRFSAERLKGVDSTLKIQPAELGDSAVYLCASSLGGQGPYEQYFGPGTRLTVT.